The source of this T cell receptor (beta chain) is a study of T cells after yellow fever vaccination (dated by TCRdb to between 2019 and 2020). General notes on the study: The SMART-Seq v4 Ultra Low Input RNA kit was used to prepare libraries from fractions with low cell numbers. To follow T-cell clones before and after both primary and booster YFV17D yellow fever vaccination, bulk TCR alpha and beta repertoires underwent longitudinal sequencing. The cohort comprised two healthy male donors, one aged 18 to 30 and one aged 30 to 40 years. Blood was collected at multiple timepoints before and after primary and secondary immunization, and bulk PBMC replicates and cell subsets were isolated.

This clonotype was seen more than once but under ten times. There is no known antigen for this receptor. Per-nucleotide qualities are absent, and no much larger clonotype sits a single base away. TCR cDNA was synthesized by 5'RACE template switching, which introduced a universal primer site and unique molecular identifiers. Priming of cDNA synthesis was performed from both the TCR alpha and TCR beta constant segments. Two PCR steps were used to amplify libraries, with sample barcodes and sequencing adapters being added in the second step. Sequencing of libraries was performed on Illumina HiSeq 2500 (2x100 bp) or NovaSeq (2x150 bp). Per the authors' processing: Reads were demultiplexed and collapsed into UMI consensus sequences with MIGEC, and V(D)J alignment was performed with MiXCR. Using edgeR on replicate PBMC samples, clonotypes were called vaccine-responding if FDR was below 0.01 and the log2 fold change was above 5 up to day 15. Bulk clonotypes were assigned CD4 or CD8 identity according to which sequenced CD4 or CD8 repertoire held them at higher abundance. Clones were called with MiXCR by TCRdb after fastp trimmed the public reads at Q25, and only in-frame beta chains were retained. One record per CDR3 amino acid sequence lists the most common genes and DNA. It is TCRdb's table, rather than the study itself, that gives the V and J calls and clone size. This sample has a few hundred thousand distinct CDR3 sequences in its table, and around 8.1% of those were observed once. The top ten hold approximately 18% of the sample.

The paper's findings and limits, for the study overall: Only a couple of donors were included in the study, so the extent to which the findings can be generalized is limited. A small fraction of clonotypes showed up in both the CD4 and CD8 compartments, probably as a result of convergent recombination. The secondary T-cell response was weaker than the primary response but faster, peaking on day 5 instead of day 15. Most clones expanded after primary vaccination were re-detected after the booster (almost 98% of CD4 and 88% of CD8), suggesting broad memory maintenance. Because abundant contaminating clonotypes from the bulk population could be contained in FACS-sorted repertoires, computational filtering was required.

Taken with the paper, the label for treatment or condition translates to: live attenuated yellow fever vaccine strain. Two biological replicates of bulk PBMCs were collected at each blood-draw timepoint. PBMCs were isolated from peripheral blood using a standard Ficoll-Paque protocol. TriZol was used to extract RNA from bulk PBMCs, from CD4 and CD8 fractions, and from dextramer-positive and dextramer-negative fractions. CDR1 and CDR2 were assigned from the germline V gene as SQVTM and ANQGSEA. Deletion took 4 bases off V and 5 bases off J, with a span of 16 bases between the germline ends. The CDR3 covers 14 residues, taking in both the cysteine and the phenylalanine. Kept here is only the CDR3 DNA, which spans 42 bases and is read in frame from base 1.

This receptor was obtained from a man between 18 and 29 years old who received the YFV17D yellow fever vaccine. The receptor chain draws on TRBV29-1 and TRBJ2-3, and possibly TRBD2, on 6 matching bases. The sample in question was PBMCs, obtained approximately 47 days after the first yellow fever vaccination. The nucleotides are TGCAGCGTTGCGGGACTCCCTCAACGAGATACGCAGTATTTT. It encodes CSVAGLPQRDTQYF.